This TCR beta chain was identified during a study of sequential checkpoint blockade in melanoma. Treatment reported: randomized to nivolumab then ipilimumab (arm A) or the reverse (arm B). The germline V gene encodes CDR1 SGHDN and CDR2 FVKESK. V was shortened by 5 bases and J by 8 bases, with 15 bases between the two germline ends. The CDR3 is 13 residues long. This table comes from immunoSEQ multiplex PCR, and its TCRdb copy is limited to in-frame clones, with some not included. The sample includes under 2,500 clones, about 26% seen only once; the top ten take approximately 16%. Sequenced material: tumor tissue (inferred from file names), taken from a patient given nivolumab and ipilimumab in sequence. The receptor was isolated from a human donor with melanoma. J is TRBJ1-2 and V is TRBV14; D call uncertain. CDR3: CASSNNRAFGYTF. For the CDR3, the DNA is TGTGCCAGCAGCAATAACCGGGCCTTCGGCTACACCTTC.